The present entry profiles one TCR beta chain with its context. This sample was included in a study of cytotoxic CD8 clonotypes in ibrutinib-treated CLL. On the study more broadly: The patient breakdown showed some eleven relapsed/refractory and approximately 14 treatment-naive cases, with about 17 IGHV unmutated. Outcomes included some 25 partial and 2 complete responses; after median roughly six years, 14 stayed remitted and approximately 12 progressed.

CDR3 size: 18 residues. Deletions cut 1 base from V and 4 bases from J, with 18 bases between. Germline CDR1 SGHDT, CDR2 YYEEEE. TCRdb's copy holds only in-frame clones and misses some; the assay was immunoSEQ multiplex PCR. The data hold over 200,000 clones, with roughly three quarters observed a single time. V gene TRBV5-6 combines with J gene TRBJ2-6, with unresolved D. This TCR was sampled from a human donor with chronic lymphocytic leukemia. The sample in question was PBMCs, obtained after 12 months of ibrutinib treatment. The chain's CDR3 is CASSLFDGVSIGANVLTF. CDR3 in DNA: TGTGCCAGCAGCTTGTTCGACGGAGTTAGTATCGGGGCCAACGTCCTGACTTTC.